Sequencing of this TCR beta chain was carried out in a study of T-cell reconstitution after alpha-beta-depleted transplantation in children. This clonotype has only a few counts. Preparation of the TCRbeta library involved a method that used unique molecular identifiers. TCRdb passed the PCR reads through MiXCR, listing each CDR3 protein once. This table holds approximately 400,000 distinct CDR3 sequences, approximately 10% found once. Germline assignment: CDR1 MNHEY and CDR2 SMNVEV (reference sequence). CDR3 length: 11 amino acids. Trimming cost V 5 bases and J 12 bases, with 14 bases left between them.

This chain links TRBV27 with TRBJ2-7, with D perhaps TRBD1 (6 bases). This sample comprised PBMCs from the stem cell graft donor, obtained from the stem cell graft. This sequence originates from a human donor who donated a stem cell graft to a child with acute myeloid leukemia. For the CDR3, the DNA is TGTGCCAGCAGTACAGGGACACTGCTGTACGTC. This translates into CASSTGTLLYV.